The present entry profiles one T cell receptor beta chain with its context. The data were taken from a study of T-cell reconstitution after alpha-beta-depleted transplantation in children. The CDR3 has 14 residues. V was shortened by 5 bases and J by 2 bases, with 12 bases between the two germline ends. The germline CDR1 and CDR2 sequences are SSHAT and FNYEAQ (reference sequence). Unique molecular identifiers were used to barcode this TCRbeta library. TCRdb reprocessed the PCR reads via MiXCR and lists one record per CDR3 protein. Seen here are 500,000 or so distinct CDR3 sequences, about 33% observed once, and the top ten hold 2.4%.

The specimen was PBMCs from the stem cell graft donor, collected from the stem cell graft. The source is a human donor who donated a stem cell graft to a child with aplastic anemia. V is TRBV7-7 and J is TRBJ1-1; weak D call: TRBD1 (6 bases). The CDR3, as DNA: TGTGCCAGCAGCCCTCCGGGGGCAAACACTGAAGCTTTCTTT. Protein sequence: CASSPPGANTEAFF.